These 25 T cell receptor beta chains share one sample of origin, sequenced in a study of early T cells in non-severe SARS-CoV-2 infection. TCRdb re-called the 5' RACE reads through MiXCR, storing one row per CDR3 protein. Of 55,000 to 85,000 distinct CDR3 sequences listed, approximately 11% are singletons. The sample was whole blood, taken at baseline. Receptor source: an adult who was a healthcare worker with PCR-confirmed SARS-CoV-2 infection or an uninfected control (not recorded which).

The chain joins TRBV5-1 to TRBJ2-3; 12 positions match TRBD2. Unmatched junction bases numbered 8, after V lost 1 base and J lost 2 bases. The CDR3 contains 18 residues. Germline CDR1 and CDR2: SGHRS and YFSETQ. DNA for the CDR3: TGCGCCAGCAGCTTGCAGGGGCTAGCGGGAGGGTCCACAGATACGCAGTATTTT. Amino acids: CASSLQGLAGGSTDTQYF.

This clonotype was detected ten times or more. The chain joins TRBV18 to TRBJ1-2, with 7 bases that match TRBD1. Trimming took 3 bases from V and 2 from J; bases not matched to a gene: 6. The CDR3 covers 15 residues. Germline lookup yields CDR1 KGHSH and CDR2 LQKENI. The CDR3 loop is CASSPTGTANYGYTF. CDR3 nucleotides: TGTGCCAGCTCACCGACCGGGACAGCCAACTATGGCTACACCTTC.

The chain combines TRBV29-1 with TRBJ2-7; D is uncertain. Looked up from germline, CDR1 is SQVTM and CDR2 is ANQGSEA. The CDR3 covers 16 residues. V shed 0 bases and J shed 0 bases, with 15 bases lying between them. The CDR3 DNA is TGCAGCGTTGAAGATCCGGTAGGGAAAAGCTCCTACGAGCAGTACTTC. Its translation: CSVEDPVGKSSYEQYF.

This clonotype has ten or more counts. The V and J genes are TRBV6-2 or TRBV6-3 and TRBJ1-1, with 9 bases that match TRBD1. V was clipped by 6 bases and J by 2 bases; unmatched bases: 10. The CDR3 spans 16 residues. Looked up from germline, CDR1 is MNHEY and CDR2 is SVGEGT. This CDR3 reads CASRPGQGMGNTEAFF. The CDR3 nucleotides read TGTGCCAGCAGACCCGGACAGGGGATGGGAAACACTGAAGCTTTCTTT.

The table lists this clonotype with many counts. The genes are TRBV19 and TRBJ2-1; 8 bases line up with TRBD2. The V gene end was trimmed by 3 bases and the J gene end by 3 bases; junction bases not matched to a gene: 7. Germline CDR1 and CDR2: LNHDA and SQIVND (reference sequence). This CDR3 has 16 residues. CDR3 sequence: CASSIGAGEHYNEQFF. In DNA form, the CDR3 reads TGTGCCAGTAGTATTGGAGCGGGAGAGCACTACAATGAGCAGTTCTTC.

This clonotype was counted at least ten times. The DNA of the CDR3 is TGTGCCAGCAGCCATATTGTTCGGGGACTCGACAATGAGCAGTTCTTC. This translates into CASSHIVRGLDNEQFF. The chain carries TRBV4-2 and TRBJ2-1, with a possible D match to TRBD2 (6 bases). V was cut by 3 bases and J by 5 bases, with 17 bases left in between. From germline, CDR1 is LGHNA and CDR2 YNFKEQ. The CDR3 sequence is 16 residues long.

The rearrangement joins TRBV29-1 to TRBJ2-7, with 8 nucleotides matching TRBD2. Per the germline V gene, CDR1 is SQVTM and CDR2 is ANQGSEA. This CDR3 is built from 12 residues. V gave up 6 bases and J gave up 6 bases; unmatched junction bases: 7. This CDR3 is CSVERESREQYF. The CDR3 region has the DNA TGCAGCGTCGAGCGGGAGTCTCGCGAGCAGTACTTC.

The J gene is TRBJ2-1, the V gene TRBV29-1; D ambiguous. The CDR3 spans 11 residues. Trimming removed 4 bases from V and 4 bases from J, with 5 bases in between. CDR1 is SQVTM, CDR2 ANQGSEA, per germline. CDR3 protein: CSVGFYNEQFF. CDR3 nucleotide sequence: TGCAGCGTTGGGTTTTACAATGAGCAGTTCTTC.

This clonotype showed up just a few times. This chain uses TRBV28 with TRBJ1-2; 7 bases agree with TRBD1. The trim removed 7 bases at V and 0 bases at J, leaving 5 bases unmatched. CDR1 and CDR2 (germline): MDHEN, SYDVKM. The CDR3 loop spans 14 amino acids. CDR3 sequence: CASIPGQTNYGYTF. The CDR3 nucleotides read TGTGCCAGCATTCCGGGACAGACTAACTATGGCTACACCTTC.

The chain couples TRBV12-3 or TRBV12-4 to TRBJ1-3, with D uncertain. CDR3 size: 13 residues. V was pared by 5 bases and J by 0 bases, with 5 bases between. The CDR3 DNA reads as TGTGCCAGCAGTCCCAACTCTGGAAACACCATATATTTT. This sequence encodes CASSPNSGNTIYF.

In the case of this clonotype: A much larger clone lies a single base off, so this may be a read error. The chain uses TRBV7-2 and TRBJ2-1; 7 bases fit TRBD2. The trim removed 3 bases at V and 4 bases at J, leaving 9 bases unmatched. This CDR3 is 16 amino acids long. Germline CDR1 and CDR2: SGHTA and FQGNSA. CDR3 residues: CASSFESKRGYNEQFF. The DNA of the CDR3 is TGTGCCAGCAGCTTTGAGTCCAAGCGGGGTTACAATGAGCAGTTCTTC.

This clonotype has more than one count but fewer than ten. The chain employs TRBV4-1 and TRBJ2-3; 10 bases line up with TRBD2. The V and J ends lost 2 bases and 10 bases, in that order; junction bases with no gene match: 6. This CDR3 region has 14 residues. The germline V gene encodes CDR1 MGHRA and CDR2 YSYEKL. For the CDR3, the DNA is TGCGCCAGCAGCCAAACTAGCGGGATCCATCCGCAGTATTTT. Translation: CASSQTSGIHPQYF.

This clonotype was counted ten times or more. V usage is TRBV7-9 and J usage is TRBJ1-1; unclear D gene. Germline loops: CDR1 SEHNR, CDR2 FQNEAQ (reference sequence). V was trimmed by 3 bases and J by 4 bases, leaving 6 bases between them. This CDR3 has 12 amino acids. The CDR3 sequence: CASSLRTTEAFF. The CDR3 nucleotides are TGTGCCAGCAGCTTGAGGACCACTGAAGCTTTCTTT.

This clonotype was counted many times. This rearrangement joins TRBV29-1 to TRBJ2-2; 7 bases line up with TRBD1. With 6 bases clipped from V and 4 bases from J, the junction kept 8 bases outside the gene matches. This CDR3 region has 14 residues. Germline V gene sequence: CDR1 SQVTM, CDR2 ANQGSEA. CDR3 sequence: CSVVTGPVTGELFF. In DNA form, the CDR3 reads TGCAGCGTAGTGACAGGGCCGGTCACCGGGGAGCTGTTTTTT.

This clonotype was observed a few times. The chain carries TRBV6-5 and TRBJ2-1; 12 bases are shared with TRBD1. J lost 9 bases, V lost 5 bases, and 5 bases had no gene match. CDR3 length: 14 residues. Germline V gives CDR1 MNHEY, CDR2 SVGAGI. The CDR3 loop is CASSRDRGHGEQFF. CDR3 DNA sequence: TGTGCCAGCAGTAGGGACAGGGGGCATGGTGAGCAGTTCTTC.

In this sample, this clonotype turned up a few times. CDR3 nucleotide sequence: TGCAGCGCCGTTTCGGGGGGGTTCTACGAGCAGTACTTC. Its translation: CSAVSGGFYEQYF. The V and J genes are TRBV29-1 and TRBJ2-7; 8 nucleotides align to TRBD2. After removal of 7 bases from V and 3 bases from J, the junction contained 8 bases not matched to a gene. Looked up from germline, CDR1 is SQVTM and CDR2 is ANQGSEA. This CDR3 has 13 amino acids.

Regarding this clonotype: This may come from a read error, since a much larger clone is one base off. The chain employs TRBV4-1 and TRBJ2-7; 9 nucleotides line up with TRBD1. The germline V gene encodes CDR1 MGHRA and CDR2 YSYEKL. The CDR3 contains 13 residues. The CDR3 sequence: CPSSQDRGYEQYF. In DNA, the CDR3 is TGCCCCAGCAGCCAAGACAGGGGGTACGAGCAGTACTTC.

This clonotype appeared a few times. The chain joins TRBV25-1 to TRBJ2-1, with D uncertain. Germline-derived CDR1 and CDR2 are MGHDK and SYGVNS. This CDR3 spans 11 amino acids. V was clipped by 6 bases and J by 5 bases, with 5 bases between them. CDR3 nucleotides: TGTGCCAGCAGCGCTAACAATGAGCAGTTCTTC. This sequence encodes CASSANNEQFF.

CDR3 in DNA: TGTGCCAGCGGACTAAGGACAGGGGGCGCGGAGACCCAGTACTTC. This gives the protein CASGLRTGGAETQYF. The V and J genes are TRBV3-1 and TRBJ2-5; 11 bases map to TRBD1. Germline trimming cut 8 bases from V and 5 bases from J; bases unmatched to any gene: 10. The length of the CDR3 is 15 residues. The V gene's germline CDR1 is LGHDT and CDR2 YNNKEL (reference sequence).

This clonotype was counted ten times or more. The CDR3 is CASSLSSSGANVLTF. DNA for the CDR3: TGCGCCAGCAGCTTGTCCTCCTCTGGGGCCAACGTCCTGACTTTC. The chain couples TRBV5-1 to TRBJ2-6; D is ambiguous. The V end lost 1 base, the J end lost 0 bases, and 5 bases lay between the germline ends. The germline V gene has CDR1 SGHRS and CDR2 YFSETQ. This CDR3 has 15 residues.

This clonotype has a count of ten or more. This chain joins TRBV7-2 and TRBJ1-2; D possibly corresponds to TRBD1 (5 bases). CDR3 length equals 15 residues. Trimming pared 2 bases from V and 2 bases from J, leaving 12 bases between. Germline CDR1 SGHTA, CDR2 FQGNSA. The CDR3 here is CASSLNPGRNYGYTF. Here the CDR3 DNA reads TGTGCCAGCAGCTTAAACCCGGGACGGAACTATGGCTACACCTTC.

The chain employs TRBV29-1 and TRBJ2-2, with 7 bases matching TRBD1. J was trimmed by 7 bases and V by 3 bases; bases with no gene match: 5. The CDR3 length is 13 residues. Germline V gene data show CDR1 as SQVTM and CDR2 as ANQGSEA. The CDR3 spells CSVEETGFGELFF. CDR3 bases: TGCAGCGTTGAGGAGACAGGGTTCGGGGAGCTGTTTTTT.

This clonotype was counted many times. V is TRBV20-1 and J is TRBJ1-4; D is unclear. Between the trimmed V and J ends, which lost 3 bases and 8 bases, there was a span of 13 bases. Germline-derived CDR1 and CDR2 are DFQATT and SNEGSKA (reference sequence). The CDR3 is made up of 13 amino acids. The CDR3 coding sequence is TGCAGTGCTAGGAGGGCAGGTTGGGAAAAACTGTTTTTT. Its translation: CSARRAGWEKLFF.

Many counts were recorded for this clonotype. The genes are TRBV4-2 and TRBJ1-1; D call uncertain. The CDR3 extends over 14 amino acids. V lost 0 bases to trimming and J lost 7 bases, with 12 bases between them. From germline, CDR1 is LGHNA and CDR2 YNFKEQ. This CDR3 reads CASSQDARNDEAFF. In DNA, the CDR3 is TGTGCCAGCAGCCAAGATGCCAGAAATGATGAAGCTTTCTTT.

Worth noting for this clonotype: Because the CDR3's place on the DNA is in doubt, the DNA is left out and the CDR3 is given as listed by TCRdb. This sequence joins TRBV6-2 or TRBV6-3 and TRBJ2-2; the D call TRBD1 from the table was never checked on the DNA. Germline V CDR1 and CDR2: MNHEY, SVGEGT. Inclusive of both ends, the CDR3 amounts to 14 amino acids. The CDR3 is CASQGDYTGELFFF.